This entry features one T cell receptor (beta chain) sequence. This PCR relied on a set of 60 Vbeta primers and 13 Jbeta primers. Sequencing used immunoSEQ multiplex PCR; TCRdb keeps in-frame clones, though not all of them. Of under 40,000 clones listed, 75% to 85% are singletons. This sample stems from a study of cytomegalovirus exposure and HLA in healthy donors. Study summary: The Caucasian-associated ancestry cluster held less than 85% of approximately 400 genotyped donors.

This CDR3 region has 14 residues. Germline V gene lookup returns CDR1 MNHEY and CDR2 SVGAGI. Between the trimmed V and J ends, which lost 0 bases and 1 base, there was a span of 7 bases. The rearrangement links TRBV6-5 to TRBJ2-7, with no clear D. Sample: PBMCs. This clonotype was sampled from a male donor in good health and CMV-seronegative. The CDR3 sequence is CASSYSENSYEQYF. The CDR3 region has the DNA TGTGCCAGCAGTTACTCCGAGAATTCCTACGAGCAGTACTTC.